This T cell receptor (beta chain) derives from a study of early T cells in non-severe SARS-CoV-2 infection. At the level of the study: Unsorted whole blood bulk RNA was sequenced, with unpaired chains. Regarding the study as a whole: Using VDJdb, the matching emphasized anti-spike CD8 responses while missing private and CD4 specificities.

This clonotype showed up just a few times. What it binds is not known. Unique molecular identifier tags were affixed to discrete cDNA molecules. Each CDR3 protein is one row after TCRdb ran MiXCR on the 5' RACE reads. Of fewer than 120,000 distinct CDR3 sequences detected, roughly 12% appear once; the ten largest clones hold less than 4.5%. V was clipped by 2 bases and J by 0 bases, with 5 bases between them. This CDR3 is built from 15 residues. Germline lookup yields CDR1 SGHTA and CDR2 FQGNSA. The sequence was obtained from an adult who was a healthcare worker with PCR-confirmed SARS-CoV-2 infection or an uninfected control (not recorded which). The chain employs TRBV7-2 and TRBJ1-6; D gene ambiguous. Sequences were derived from whole blood, sampled at baseline. CDR3 in DNA: TGTGCCAGCAGCTTAATAAGCTCCTATAATTCACCCCTCCACTTT. It encodes CASSLISSYNSPLHF.